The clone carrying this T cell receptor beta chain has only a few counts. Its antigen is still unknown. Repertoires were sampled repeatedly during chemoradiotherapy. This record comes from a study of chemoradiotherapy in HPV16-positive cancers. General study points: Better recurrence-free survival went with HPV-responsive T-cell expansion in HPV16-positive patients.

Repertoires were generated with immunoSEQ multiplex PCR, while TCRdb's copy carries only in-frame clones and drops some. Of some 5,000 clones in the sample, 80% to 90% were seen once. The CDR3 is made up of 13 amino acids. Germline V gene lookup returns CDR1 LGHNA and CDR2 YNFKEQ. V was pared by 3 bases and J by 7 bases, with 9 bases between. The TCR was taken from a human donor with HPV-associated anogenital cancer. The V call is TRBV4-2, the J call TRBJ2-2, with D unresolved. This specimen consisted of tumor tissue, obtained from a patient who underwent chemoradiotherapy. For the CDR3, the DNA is TGTGCCAGCAGCCAGGGTGCCGGCGGGGAGCTGTTTTTT. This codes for CASSQGAGGELFF.